The 29 T cell receptor beta chains presented below share a single source sample, sequenced in a study of blood T cell repertoires in COVID-19 (dated by TCRdb to about 2020). The library was prepared using the immunoSEQ multiplex PCR assay. TCRdb limited this immuneACCESS table to in-frame rearrangements with V and J called. A share of clones is missing; checked studies link under half to unresolved V genes, and the rest is unexplained. Across this sample there are 200,000 or so clones, with 80% to 90% seen only once. The ten top clones hold under 11% of the sample. The sequencing input was peripheral blood. These receptors originate from a woman aged 80 or over with acute or convalescent COVID-19.

This sequence joins TRBV6-5 and TRBJ2-1, with D possibly TRBD1 on 6 matching bases. Germline CDR1 reads MNHEY; CDR2 reads SVGAGI. The V and J ends lost 6 bases and 2 bases respectively, with 14 bases between them. The CDR3 extends over 15 amino acids. The CDR3 region is CASSVTGYPYNEQFF. CDR3 in DNA: TGTGCCAGCAGCGTAACAGGGTACCCCTACAATGAGCAGTTCTTC.

The chain employs TRBV7-9 and TRBJ1-2; 7 bases match TRBD1. V was clipped by 2 bases and J by 0 bases; unmatched bases: 6. The CDR3 runs to 16 residues. The germline V gene encodes CDR1 SEHNR and CDR2 FQNEAQ (reference sequence). The CDR3 region is CASSLRDRRTNYGYTF. The DNA for the CDR3 is TGTGCCAGCAGCTTAAGGGACAGAAGAACTAACTATGGCTACACCTTC.

This chain joins TRBV5-1 and TRBJ1-3; weak D call: TRBD1 (6 bases). Deletions cut 0 bases from V and 0 bases from J, with 10 bases between. Germline values: CDR1 SGHRS, CDR2 YFSETQ. This CDR3 comprises 16 residues. CDR3 nucleotide sequence: TGCGCCAGCAGCTTGGGCGGACAGAGCTCTGGAAACACCATATATTTT. Translated, it gives CASSLGGQSSGNTIYF.

The chain links TRBV16 to TRBJ2-5; maybe TRBD2 (6 bases). Trimming took 8 bases from V and 5 from J, leaving 6 bases between them. The CDR3 consists of 10 residues. Germline V gene lookup returns CDR1 KGHSY and CDR2 FQNENV. The CDR3, as DNA: TGTGCCAGCGGAGGGGAGACCCAGTACTTC. Translated, it gives CASGGETQYF.

This clone was counted a few times. V and J are TRBV6-5 and TRBJ2-7; TRBD1 agrees at 9 bases. Germline V gives CDR1 MNHEY, CDR2 SVGAGI. Unmatched junction bases numbered 5, after V lost 5 bases and J lost 3 bases. The CDR3 sequence is 14 residues long. The CDR3 region has the DNA TGTGCCAGCAGTAGGGACAGGGAAAACTACGAGCAGTACTTC. Amino acid sequence: CASSRDRENYEQYF.

The chain links TRBV19 to TRBJ2-2; TRBD2 might be the D (5 bases). This CDR3 spans 13 amino acids. CDR1 and CDR2 (germline): LNHDA, SQIVND (reference sequence). V shed 2 bases and J shed 5 bases, with 6 bases lying between them. CDR3 region: CASSISGTGELFF. DNA of the CDR3: TGTGCCAGTAGTATATCGGGGACCGGGGAGCTGTTTTTT.

V gene TRBV19 combines with J gene TRBJ2-5; 8 nucleotides match TRBD2. V was clipped by 8 bases and J by 5 bases; unmatched bases: 7. The CDR3 sequence is 13 residues long. Germline V gene sequence: CDR1 LNHDA, CDR2 SQIVND (reference sequence). Here the CDR3 DNA reads TGTGCCAGTTCAGGACTAGCCCTGGAGACCCAGTACTTC. Protein: CASSGLALETQYF.

The rearrangement joins TRBV6-2 or TRBV6-3 to TRBJ1-4, with 8 bases identical to TRBD1. The CDR3 sequence is 14 residues long. Germline V gene lookup returns CDR1 MNHEY and CDR2 SVGEGT. The junction had 1 base not matched to a gene; V was cut back by 5 bases and J by 2 bases. CDR3 sequence (DNA): TGTGCCAGCAGTAGACAGGGGACTAATGAAAAACTGTTTTTT. It is translated as CASSRQGTNEKLFF.

This clone was seen more than once but under ten times. The chain carries TRBV5-1 and TRBJ2-2; a possible D gene is TRBD2 (6 bases). This CDR3 contains 14 residues. The germline V gene has CDR1 SGHRS and CDR2 YFSETQ. V lost 0 bases and J lost 5, with 8 bases in between. The CDR3 nucleotides are TGCGCCAGCAGCTTGGACGGGGGAACCGGGGAGCTGTTTTTT. Protein: CASSLDGGTGELFF.

This chain joins TRBV29-1 and TRBJ2-7, with 7 bases that match TRBD1. The CDR3 covers 15 residues. Germline V lookup: CDR1 SQVTM, CDR2 ANQGSEA. The ends lost 1 base at V and 2 bases at J; junction bases unmatched: 8. The CDR3 is CSVEGVQGSTYEQYF. The CDR3 nucleotides are TGCAGCGTTGAAGGGGTACAGGGGTCTACCTACGAGCAGTACTTC.

The genes are TRBV7-6 and TRBJ2-5, with 9 bases lining up with TRBD1. The V gene's germline CDR1 is SGHVS and CDR2 FNYEAQ. Trimming took 3 bases from V and 5 from J; bases not matched to a gene: 4. The CDR3 spans 14 residues. The CDR3 loop reads CASSFGTGLETQYF. Here the CDR3 DNA reads TGTGCCAGCAGCTTCGGGACAGGGCTGGAGACCCAGTACTTC. Drawing the rest from reference TRBV7-6 and TRBJ2-5, the complete variable domain is GAGVSQSPRYKVTKRGQDVALRCDPISGHVSLYWYRQALGQGPEFLTYFNYEAQQDKSGLPNDRFSAERPEGSISTLTIQRTEQRDSAMYRCASSFGTGLETQYFGPGTRLLVL.

V is TRBV15 and J is TRBJ2-7; 9 nucleotides align to TRBD1. Trimming removed 0 bases from V and 2 bases from J; junction bases left unmatched: 2. Per the germline V gene, CDR1 is LNHNV and CDR2 is YYDKDF (reference sequence). This CDR3 is built from 15 residues. CDR3: CATSREGQGTYEQYF. The DNA for the CDR3 is TGTGCCACCAGCAGAGAAGGACAGGGGACCTACGAGCAGTACTTC.

The CDR3 protein is CAISEGTGVSPLHF. Written as DNA, the CDR3 is TGTGCCATCAGTGAGGGGACAGGGGTGTCACCCCTCCACTTT. This chain links TRBV10-3 with TRBJ1-6; TRBD1 agrees at 10 bases. After removal of 2 bases from V and 10 bases from J, the junction contained 2 bases not matched to a gene. CDR1 ENHRY and CDR2 SYGVKD come from the germline V gene. The CDR3 runs 14 residues.

This clone was seen a single time. V usage is TRBV7-3 and J usage is TRBJ1-6; D may be TRBD1 (6 bases). CDR3 length: 16 amino acids. Germline CDR1 reads SGHTA; CDR2 reads FQGTGA. V was shortened by 1 base and J by 10 bases, with 17 bases between the two germline ends. The CDR3 DNA follows: TGTGCCAGCAGCTTAAACAGGGTTTCGGCTCAATCACCCCTCCACTTT. This sequence encodes CASSLNRVSAQSPLHF.

The chain couples TRBV28 to TRBJ2-7, with 8 bases lining up with TRBD1. Germline V lookup: CDR1 MDHEN, CDR2 SYDVKM. This CDR3 has 15 residues. V lost 5 bases, J lost 3 bases, and 9 bases stayed unmatched. In DNA form, the CDR3 reads TGTGCCAGCAGTCTCCCGACAGGACAGGGCTACGAGCAGTACTTC. Amino acid sequence: CASSLPTGQGYEQYF. The whole variable domain, remainder taken from reference TRBV28 and TRBJ2-7, is DVKVTQSSRYLVKRTGEKVFLECVQDMDHENMFWYRQDPGLGLRLIYFSYDVKMKEKGDIPEGYSVSREKKERFSLILESASTNQTSMYLCASSLPTGQGYEQYFGPGTRLTVT.

In nucleotides, the CDR3 is TGTGCCAGTAGCGCCGAGAGACAGGCCTATGGCTACACCTTC. Its protein product is CASSAERQAYGYTF. This sequence joins TRBV19 and TRBJ1-2; tentative D call: TRBD1 (6 bases). V lost 6 bases to trimming and J lost 4 bases, with 15 bases between them. The CDR3 contains 14 residues. Germline V gives CDR1 LNHDA, CDR2 SQIVND (reference sequence).

The V gene is TRBV5-1, the J gene TRBJ1-1; D gene uncertain. Trimming shortened V by 4 bases and J by 0 bases, and 16 bases separated the two germline ends. This CDR3 is built from 16 residues. Germline values: CDR1 SGHRS, CDR2 YFSETQ. The CDR3 region is CASSPEGGSMNTEAFF. The CDR3 DNA sequence: TGCGCCAGCAGCCCGGAGGGTGGCAGTATGAACACTGAAGCTTTCTTT. Full variable domain (remainder filled in from reference TRBV5-1 and TRBJ1-1): KAGVTQTPRYLIKTRGQQVTLSCSPISGHRSVSWYQQTPGQGLQFLFEYFSETQRNKGNFPGRFSGRQFSNSRSEMNVSTLELGDSALYLCASSPEGGSMNTEAFFGQGTRLTVV.

This clone appeared a single time. V is TRBV9 and J is TRBJ1-5, with D maybe TRBD1 (5 bases). Looked up from germline, CDR1 is SGDLS and CDR2 is YYNGEE. The V end was cut by 0 bases, the J end by 5 bases, with 9 bases between. The CDR3 spans 14 residues. The DNA for the CDR3 is TGTGCCAGCAGCGTAGGGCAGGGTGATCAGCCCCAGCATTTT. Translation: CASSVGQGDQPQHF.

This chain links TRBV9 with TRBJ2-3; 9 bases map to TRBD1. The CDR3 sequence is 16 residues long. Germline V gives CDR1 SGDLS, CDR2 YYNGEE. V dropped 4 bases and J dropped 3; count of bases not matched to a gene: 9. Here the CDR3 DNA reads TGTGCCAGCAGCCCCCGTCCCGGGACAGGGACAGATACGCAGTATTTT. Its protein product is CASSPRPGTGTDTQYF. The entire variable domain, with the rest obtained from reference TRBV9 and TRBJ2-3, is as follows: DSGVTQTPKHLITATGQRVTLRCSPRSGDLSVYWYQQSLDQGLQFLIQYYNGEERAKGNILERFSAQQFPDLHSELNLSSLELGDSALYFCASSPRPGTGTDTQYFGPGTRLTVL.

The V gene is TRBV4-2, the J gene TRBJ1-6; TRBD1 aligns across 9 bases. Unmatched junction bases numbered 4, after V lost 3 bases and J lost 4 bases. CDR1 LGHNA and CDR2 YNFKEQ come from the germline V gene. This CDR3 comprises 16 residues. The CDR3 region has the DNA TGTGCCAGCAGCCAGGGGACAGGGTTTTATAATTCACCCCTCCACTTT. It codes for CASSQGTGFYNSPLHF.

The genes are TRBV3-1 (or the pseudogene TRBV3-2) and TRBJ1-1, with D possibly matching TRBD1 (6 bases). This CDR3 has 14 residues. Germline CDR1 reads LGHDT; CDR2 reads YNNKEL (reference sequence). Between the trimmed V and J ends, which lost 4 bases and 11 bases, there was a span of 20 bases. DNA of the CDR3: TGTGCCAGCAGCCTACACAGGGCCCAAGATGAGGCTTTCTTT. Its translation: CASSLHRAQDEAFF.

J is TRBJ1-4 and V is TRBV30; D is unresolved. This CDR3 has 12 amino acids. Trimming removed 2 bases at V and 8 bases at J, with 9 bases between. Looked up from germline, CDR1 is GTSNPN and CDR2 is SVGIG (reference sequence). This CDR3 reads CAWSRVAEKLFF. The DNA for the CDR3 is TGTGCCTGGAGTCGGGTTGCCGAAAAACTGTTTTTT.

V usage is TRBV7-9 and J usage is TRBJ2-7; 9 nucleotides agree with TRBD1. The CDR3 has 17 residues. Losses at the gene ends were 4 bases for V and 2 bases for J; bases not matched to a gene: 12. CDR1 is SEHNR and CDR2 is FQNEAQ in the germline V gene (reference sequence). The CDR3 region has the DNA TGTGCCAGCAGCTCCACAGGGGGCGTCTCACCAGCCTACGAGCAGTACTTC. Encoded protein: CASSSTGGVSPAYEQYF. The full variable domain, rest sourced from reference TRBV7-9 and TRBJ2-7, is DTGVSQNPRHKITKRGQNVTFRCDPISEHNRLYWYRQTLGQGPEFLTYFQNEAQLEKSRLLSDRFSAERPKGSFSTLEIQRTEQGDSAMYLCASSSTGGVSPAYEQYFGPGTRLTVT.

This clone was observed a single time. The chain carries TRBV24-1 and TRBJ2-5; possible D gene TRBD2, 5 bases. The ends were cut back, 2 bases at V and 5 bases at J, with 20 bases in the middle. Per the germline V gene, CDR1 is KGHDR and CDR2 is SFDVKD. The CDR3 is 17 residues long. The CDR3 protein is CATSDSDYAPRRETQYF. CDR3 nucleotide sequence: TGTGCCACCAGTGATTCAGACTACGCCCCCCGGCGGGAGACCCAGTACTTC.

The genes are TRBV3-1 (or the pseudogene TRBV3-2) and TRBJ1-6; 9 bases line up with TRBD1. The germline CDR1 and CDR2 sequences are LGHDT and YNNKEL (reference sequence). The junction had 8 bases not matched to a gene; V was cut back by 1 base and J by 10 bases. This CDR3 is 16 amino acids long. CDR3 sequence (DNA): TGTGCCAGCAGCCAAGCCCCCGGGACAGGGACCTCACCCCTCCACTTT. This translates into CASSQAPGTGTSPLHF.

This rearrangement joins TRBV20-1 to TRBJ1-2; 9 nucleotides line up with TRBD1. Per the germline V gene, CDR1 is DFQATT and CDR2 is SNEGSKA (reference sequence). The CDR3 runs to 15 residues. Trimming took 3 bases from V and 2 from J; bases not matched to a gene: 7. CDR3 sequence: CSASASGTGNYGYTF. The CDR3 coding sequence is TGCAGTGCTAGTGCAAGCGGGACAGGGAACTATGGCTACACCTTC.

About this clone: The same CDR3 arises from other DNA sequences in this sample as well. The chain is built from TRBV5-1 and TRBJ2-1; 8 positions match TRBD1. The CDR3 extends over 15 amino acids. Germline CDR1 SGHRS, CDR2 YFSETQ. With V trimmed by 4 bases and J by 3 bases, 6 bases remained unmatched. The CDR3, as DNA: TGCGCCAGCAGCCTAGGACAGGGCTACTACAATGAGCAGTTCTTC. Translated, it gives CASSLGQGYYNEQFF.

The V and J genes are TRBV29-1 and TRBJ1-2, with 10 positions matching TRBD1. This CDR3 has 14 residues. With 5 bases clipped from V and 2 bases from J, the junction kept 5 bases outside the gene matches. Germline values: CDR1 SQVTM, CDR2 ANQGSEA. The CDR3 is CSVFDRGPNYGYTF. The CDR3 nucleotides are TGCAGCGTTTTCGACAGGGGGCCGAACTATGGCTACACCTTC.

The chain links TRBV21-1 to TRBJ1-1; TRBD1, as called in the table, went unchecked against the DNA. TRBV21-1 is designated a pseudogene. This CDR3 region has 19 residues. This CDR3 is CASSKIQDRGSLGNTEAFF. The CDR3 coding sequence is TGTGCCAGCAGCAAAATCCAGGACAGGGGGTCCCTAGGGAACACTGAAGCTTTCTTT.